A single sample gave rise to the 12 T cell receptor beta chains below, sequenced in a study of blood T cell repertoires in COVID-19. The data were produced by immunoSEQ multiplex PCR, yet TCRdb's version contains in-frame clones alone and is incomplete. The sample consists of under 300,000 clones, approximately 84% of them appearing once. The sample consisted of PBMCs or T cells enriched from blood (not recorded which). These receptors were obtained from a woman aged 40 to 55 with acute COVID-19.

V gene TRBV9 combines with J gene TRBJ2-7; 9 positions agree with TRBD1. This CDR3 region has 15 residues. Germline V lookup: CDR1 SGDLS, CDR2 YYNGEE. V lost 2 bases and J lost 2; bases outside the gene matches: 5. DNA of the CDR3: TGTGCCAGCAGCGTCGGACAGGGGCTTACCTACGAGCAGTACTTC. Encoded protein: CASSVGQGLTYEQYF.

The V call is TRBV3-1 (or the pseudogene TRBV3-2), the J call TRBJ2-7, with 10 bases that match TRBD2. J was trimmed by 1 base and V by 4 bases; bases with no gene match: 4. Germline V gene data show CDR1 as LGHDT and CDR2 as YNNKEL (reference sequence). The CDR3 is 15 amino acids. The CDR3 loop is CASSLGLAPSYEQYF. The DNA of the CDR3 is TGTGCCAGCAGCCTGGGACTAGCGCCTTCCTACGAGCAGTACTTC.

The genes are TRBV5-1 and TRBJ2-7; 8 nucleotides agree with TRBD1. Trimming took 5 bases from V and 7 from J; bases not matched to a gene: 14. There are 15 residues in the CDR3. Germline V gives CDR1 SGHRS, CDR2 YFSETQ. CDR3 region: CASRETGVAPLEQYF. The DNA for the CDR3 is TGCGCCAGCAGGGAGACAGGGGTAGCGCCCTTGGAGCAGTACTTC.

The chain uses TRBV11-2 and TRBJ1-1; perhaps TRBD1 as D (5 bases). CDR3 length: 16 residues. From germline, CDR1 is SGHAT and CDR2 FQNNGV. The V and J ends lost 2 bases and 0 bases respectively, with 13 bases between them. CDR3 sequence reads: CASSLNGAGLNTEAFF. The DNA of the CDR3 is TGTGCCAGCAGCTTAAATGGGGCAGGGTTGAACACTGAAGCTTTCTTT.

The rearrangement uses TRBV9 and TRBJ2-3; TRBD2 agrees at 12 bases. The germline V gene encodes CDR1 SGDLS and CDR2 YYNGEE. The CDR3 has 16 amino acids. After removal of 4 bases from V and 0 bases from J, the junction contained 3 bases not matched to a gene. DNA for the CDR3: TGTGCCAGCAGCCGAGGACTAGCGGGAAGCACAGATACGCAGTATTTT. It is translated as CASSRGLAGSTDTQYF.

The CDR3 spells CASSPAKGTSGTNEQFF. The CDR3 DNA sequence: TGTGCCAGCAGCCCCGCCAAAGGGACTAGCGGGACAAATGAGCAGTTCTTC. This chain links TRBV11-2 with TRBJ2-1, with 13 bases that match TRBD2. The V gene end was trimmed by 5 bases and the J gene end by 7 bases; junction bases not matched to a gene: 11. The germline CDR1 and CDR2 sequences are SGHAT and FQNNGV. There are 17 residues in the CDR3.

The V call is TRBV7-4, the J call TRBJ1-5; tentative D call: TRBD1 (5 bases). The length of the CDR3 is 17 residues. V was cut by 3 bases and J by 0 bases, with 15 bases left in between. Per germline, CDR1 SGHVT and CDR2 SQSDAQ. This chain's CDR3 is CASSFGRRELSNQPQHF. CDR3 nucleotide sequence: TGTGCCAGCAGCTTTGGGCGCAGGGAACTTAGCAATCAGCCCCAGCATTTT.

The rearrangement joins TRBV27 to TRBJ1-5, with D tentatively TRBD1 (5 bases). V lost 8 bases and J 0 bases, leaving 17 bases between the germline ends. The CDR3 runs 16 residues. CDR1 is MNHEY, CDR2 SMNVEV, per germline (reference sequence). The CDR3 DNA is TGTGCCAGCGCTCCTACGACGGGGGGTAGCAATCAGCCCCAGCATTTT. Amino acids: CASAPTTGGSNQPQHF.

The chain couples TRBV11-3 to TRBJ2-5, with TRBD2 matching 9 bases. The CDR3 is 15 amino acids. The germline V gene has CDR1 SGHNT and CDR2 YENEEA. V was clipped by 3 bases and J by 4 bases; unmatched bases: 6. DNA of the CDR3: TGTGCCAGCAGCTTGCAGTCGACTAGCGGAGAGACCCAGTACTTC. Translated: CASSLQSTSGETQYF.

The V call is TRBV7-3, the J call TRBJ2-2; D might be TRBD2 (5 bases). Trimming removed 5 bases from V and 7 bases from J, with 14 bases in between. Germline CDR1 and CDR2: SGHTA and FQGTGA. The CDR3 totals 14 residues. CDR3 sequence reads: CASSAHEGFGELFF. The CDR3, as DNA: TGTGCCAGCAGCGCCCATGAGGGATTCGGGGAGCTGTTTTTT. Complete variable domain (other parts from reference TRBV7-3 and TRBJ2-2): GAGVSQTPSNKVTEKGKYVELRCDPISGHTALYWYRQSLGQGPEFLIYFQGTGAADDSGLPNDRFFAVRPEGSVSTLKIQRTERGDSAVYLCASSAHEGFGELFFGEGSRLTVL.

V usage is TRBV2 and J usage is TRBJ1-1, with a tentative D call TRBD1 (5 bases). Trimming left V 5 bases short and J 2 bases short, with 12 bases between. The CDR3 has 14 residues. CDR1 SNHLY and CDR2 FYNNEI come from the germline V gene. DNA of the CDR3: TGTGCCAGCAGTTGGGACTTCGAAAACACTGAAGCTTTCTTT. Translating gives CASSWDFENTEAFF.

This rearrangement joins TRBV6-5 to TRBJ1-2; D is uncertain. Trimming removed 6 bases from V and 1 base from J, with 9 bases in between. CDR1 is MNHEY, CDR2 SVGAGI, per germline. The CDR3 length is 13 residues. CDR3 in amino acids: CASSQTDNYGYTF. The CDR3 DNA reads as TGTGCCAGCAGCCAAACAGATAACTATGGCTACACCTTC.